This T cell receptor beta chain was sequenced during a study of blood T cell repertoires in COVID-19 (dated by TCRdb to between 2020 and 2021). In terms of the full investigation: Samples from collaborators originated in the United States, Italy and Spain and spanned both the acute and convalescent phases of COVID-19. The prospective study material was composed of cDNA or gDNA derived from T cells, B-cell-depleted T cells, or PBMCs. The dataset comprised deeply sampled blood TCRbeta repertoires from subjects exposed to, actively infected with, or recovered from COVID-19. The repertoires were released in a freely available public database meant as a resource for research on the immune response to SARS-CoV-2. Samples came from the ongoing ImmuneRACE study (first 160 participants) plus 1,254 subjects from 6 global collaborators. Nearly every sample came with metadata listing a de-identified subject ID, COVID-19 status, age in years and sex. Where available, HLA class I and class II types were obtained from metadata supplied by the sample provider rather than from assay-based typing.

TCRbeta CDR3 regions were amplified from genomic DNA using the immunoSEQ Assay, a bias-controlled multiplex PCR. In the authors' own workflow: The number of nucleated cells in each sample was estimated by amplification of reference gene primers within the assay. Sequence reads were collapsed and filtered to measure the absolute abundance of every unique TCRbeta CDR3 rearrangement. For each sample, productive Simpson clonality was calculated by taking the square root of Simpson's diversity index across productive rearrangements. Entries here come from immuneACCESS through TCRdb and include only in-frame sequences with V and J called. Some clones fail to appear in such tables; in the studies checked, an unresolved V gene covers under half of the shortfall, and the cause of the remainder is unknown. The V and J calls and the clone size are those of that table, but D and trimming were determined from the DNA. This sample is represented by roughly 380,000 clones; more than 70% of them were singletons. Under 1.2% of the sample is held by the ten biggest clonotypes.

Findings and caveats that apply to the study as a whole: How much clinical and demographic metadata was included differed by source and by participant, and the metadata was provided uncurated.

This clone was picked up one time. Its binding antigen is unknown. No much larger clone is present one base from it, and per-base qualities are unavailable. Participants in the prospective study were enrolled through a virtual design, were aged roughly 18 to 100 years, and lived in roughly 24 United States geographic areas. In the prospective study, cohorts were assigned on the basis of participant-reported clinical history obtained from a screening survey and a study questionnaire. Exposed participants were defined as having been in contact with someone with a PCR-confirmed or clinician-diagnosed COVID-19 case within 2 weeks of study entry. Each participant in the prospective study had whole blood, serum and a nasopharyngeal or oropharyngeal swab collected by mobile phlebotomists. Over a 2-month period, participants in the prospective study had the option of providing additional blood draws and questionnaires. Before DNA extraction, prospective study blood samples were shipped either frozen or at room temperature.

V was cut back by 6 bases and J by 7 bases, leaving a gap of 10 bases between them. The CDR3 spans 10 residues, from the cysteine through the phenylalanine. Of all the DNA, just the CDR3 is kept, 30 bases in frame from base 1. Based on the germline V gene (reference sequence), the CDR1 and CDR2 sequences are DFQATT and SNEGSKA. This chain joins TRBV20-1 to TRBJ2-7; a tentative D match to TRBD2 spans 5 bases. The sample consisted of PBMCs or T cells enriched from blood (not recorded which). The source of this sequence is a woman younger than 45 who had been exposed to COVID-19. The CDR3: CSAGELEQYF. The nucleotide sequence reads as follows: TGCAGTGCCGGGGAGTTGGAGCAGTACTTC.